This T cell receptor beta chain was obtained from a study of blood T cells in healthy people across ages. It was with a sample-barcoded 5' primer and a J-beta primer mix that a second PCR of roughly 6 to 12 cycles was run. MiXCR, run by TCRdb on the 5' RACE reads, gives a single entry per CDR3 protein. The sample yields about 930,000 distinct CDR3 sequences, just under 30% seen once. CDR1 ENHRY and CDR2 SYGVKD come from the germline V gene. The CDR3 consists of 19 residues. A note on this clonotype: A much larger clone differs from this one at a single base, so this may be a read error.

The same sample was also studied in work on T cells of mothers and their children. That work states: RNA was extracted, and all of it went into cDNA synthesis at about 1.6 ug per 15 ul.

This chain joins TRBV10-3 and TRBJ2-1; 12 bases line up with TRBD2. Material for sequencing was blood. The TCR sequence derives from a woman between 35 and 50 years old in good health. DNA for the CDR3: TGTGCCATCAGTAAGTCGCTAGCGGGGGGGATCAGTTTGAACAATGAGCAGTTCTTC. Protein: CAISKSLAGGISLNNEQFF.